The present T cell receptor beta chain was sequenced within a study of T cell repertoires in cytomegalovirus infection. Study-level background: An indication of both CMV infection and matching HLA type came from public TCR beta signatures. Study conclusions and caveats: Cumulative public TCR beta family frequency identified CMV carriers with the relevant HLA. Dominating the ex vivo response were HLA-C-restricted CMV-specific TCR beta clonotypes.

Of note for this clonotype: Its matching antigen is unknown. An end of the junction does not agree with germline; a read error may underlie this.

This CDR3 is built from 15 residues. Germline assignment: CDR1 SGHRS and CDR2 YFSETQ. A single record per CDR3 protein comes from TCRdb applying MiXCR to the reads. The sample gives a few hundred thousand distinct CDR3 sequences, 40% of which show up once; about 48% is in the top ten. The V gene is TRBV5-1, the J gene TRBJ1-6; TRBD1 might be the D (6 bases). The material sequenced was cultured PBMCs, taken from culture after CMV antigen stimulation. This TCR came from a human donor in good health (CMV status not recorded). Some clones in this sample may be carry-over from other donors' samples. The CDR3 DNA follows: TGCGCCAGCAGCCAAAACACAGGGTTTGGATCACCCCTCTACTTT. This codes for CASSQNTGFGSPLYF.